These T cell receptor beta chains were read from a single sample in a study of T-cell memory formation after mild COVID-19. In TCRdb, the 5' RACE reads were re-called with MiXCR into one record per CDR3 protein. The table includes about 340,000 distinct CDR3 sequences, approximately 15% detected once. Sequenced sample: PBMCs or a T cell subset sorted from them (not recorded which). The source of these receptors is a man younger than 35 who had mild COVID-19 (a few samples of this study predate the infection). Cell type and time point are not known. Each CDR3 is given with its conserved first and last residue. D genes are given only for firm matches. Some rows have no size entry. The others give once, few or many, or a class for an expanded clone.

v_call	clone_size	j_call	d_call	cdr3_nt	cdr3_aa
TRBV4-1	few	TRBJ1-2	.	TGCGCCAGAAGCCAAGATTTCAGGGCTGGGAGCTATGGCTACACCTTC	CARSQDFRAGSYGYTF
TRBV9	few	TRBJ1-1	.	TGTGCCAGCAGCGTAGACGCGGACACTGAAGCTTTCTTT	CASSVDADTEAFF
TRBV7-2	.	TRBJ1-1	TRBD1	TGTGCCAGCAGCCTTAGGACAGGCTGGGCTTTCTTT	CASSLRTGWAFF
TRBV7-3	.	TRBJ1-1	.	TGTGCCAGCAGCTTAAATCCCCGGGACACTGAAGCTTTCTTT	CASSLNPRDTEAFF
TRBV4-1	.	TRBJ2-5	.	TGCGCCAGCAGCCAAGGGGGCTGGGAGACCCAGTACTTC	CASSQGGWETQYF
TRBV6-5	few	TRBJ1-1	.	TGTGCCAGCAGTTACGGAGGGGCCACTGAAGCTTTCTTT	CASSYGGATEAFF
TRBV18	once	TRBJ1-1	.	TGTGCCAGCGCGCAGACGGAGAACACTGAAGCTTTCTTT	CASAQTENTEAFF
TRBV5-6	.	TRBJ2-2	.	TGTGCCAGCAGCTTAGGAGACGTGACCCGGGAGCTGTTTTTT	CASSLGDVTRELFF
TRBV11-2	many	TRBJ1-5	TRBD1	TGTGCCAGCAGCTTTTTACAGGGGAATCAGCCCCAGCATTTT	CASSFLQGNQPQHF
TRBV20-1	.	TRBJ1-2	.	TGCAGTGCCTACGACAGGAGCAACTATGGCTACACCTTC	CSAYDRSNYGYTF
TRBV6-2/TRBV6-3	.	TRBJ2-1	TRBD2	TGTGCCAGCTGTATCCAGCGGGGGGGCAGGAATGAGCAGTTCTTC	CASCIQRGGRNEQFF
TRBV4-3	few	TRBJ2-4	.	TGCGCCAGCAGCCAAGAGGGCCCTCGCGGTCCGGCCAAAAACATTCAGTACTTC	CASSQEGPRGPAKNIQYF
TRBV7-2	.	TRBJ2-3	.	TGTGCCAGCCGCCCGGCATTCGGCACAGATACGCAGTATTTT	CASRPAFGTDTQYF
TRBV7-8	.	TRBJ2-5	.	TGTGCCAGCAGCCCAATGGCCAGCACAACCGGGGAGACCCAGTACTTC	CASSPMASTTGETQYF
TRBV4-1	many	TRBJ2-5	.	TGCGCCAGCAGTTCCTCGGGAGTGGGATTTACCCAGTACTTC	CASSSSGVGFTQYF
TRBV7-2	few	TRBJ1-1	.	TGTGCCAGCAGTCTACAGGGCCCCAAGAACACTGAAGCTTTCTTT	CASSLQGPKNTEAFF
TRBV7-2	few	TRBJ1-1	.	TGTGCCAGCACCCGTAGGAACACTGAAGCTTTCTTT	CASTRRNTEAFF
TRBV12-3/TRBV12-4	many	TRBJ2-2	TRBD1	TGTGCCAGCAGTCCTTCGACAGGGGACACCGGGGAGCTGTTTTTT	CASSPSTGDTGELFF
TRBV29-1	.	TRBJ2-3	TRBD2	TGCAGCGTGGAGGTAGCGGGGACCACAGATACGCAGTATTTT	CSVEVAGTTDTQYF
TRBV20-1	.	TRBJ2-1	.	TGCAGTGCTAGGGTTATCGTCTGGAATGAGCAGTTCTTC	CSARVIVWNEQFF
TRBV7-2	.	TRBJ2-3	.	TGTGCCAGCCTACCAGGGGGGGCAGATACGAAGTATTTT	CASLPGGADTKYF
TRBV6-5	.	TRBJ2-6	.	TGTGCCAGCAGTTATCGCGGTTCTGGGGCCAACGTCCTGACTTTC	CASSYRGSGANVLTF
TRBV7-9	few	TRBJ2-7	.	TGTGCCAGCAGCGATACAGTTTACGAGCAGTACTTC	CASSDTVYEQYF
TRBV15	.	TRBJ2-7	TRBD2	TGTGCCACCAGCAGAGATGGTAGCGGGAGGGCCTGGCAGTACTTC	CATSRDGSGRAWQYF
TRBV20-1	.	TRBJ1-5	.	TGCAGTGCCGAGGCGGGGGGGACCCAGCATTTT	CSAEAGGTQHF
TRBV7-9	.	TRBJ1-2	.	TGTGCCAGCAGCTTTCCCTCCTGGGCGGAAGCTAACTATGGCTACACCTTC	CASSFPSWAEANYGYTF
TRBV12-3/TRBV12-4	.	TRBJ1-1	.	TGTGCCACCCGGTTAGGGACGAACACTGAAGCTTTCTTT	CATRLGTNTEAFF
TRBV4-3	.	TRBJ1-5	.	TGCGCCAGCAGCCAAGATTTCAGGGGAGGCCCTAATCAGCCCCAGCATTTT	CASSQDFRGGPNQPQHF
TRBV12-5	few	TRBJ2-7	.	TGTGCTAGTGGTTTGGAAACGGGCCGCTACGAGCAGTACTTC	CASGLETGRYEQYF
TRBV3-1	few	TRBJ2-7	.	TGTGCCAGCAGCCAAGTTTTTAGCTCCTACGAGCAGTACTTC	CASSQVFSSYEQYF
TRBV27	.	TRBJ1-2	.	TGTGCCAGCAGTTTCGGTCCTATGATGGGCTACACCTTC	CASSFGPMMGYTF